The TCR beta chain under discussion was sequenced for a study of CD8 T cells in Susac syndrome. RNA in amounts of about 0.5 to 1 ug was reverse transcribed with random hexamers. Across 54 Vbeta and 13 Jbeta, immunoSEQ multiplex PCR amplified TCR beta CDR3. TCRdb re-derived calls from the immunoSEQ multiplex PCR reads in MiXCR, one entry per CDR3 protein. This sample carries approximately 120,000 distinct CDR3 sequences, around 94% of them seen once, and the ten largest clones take roughly 0.091%. The V end lost 4 bases, the J end lost 10 bases, and 17 bases lay between the germline ends. Germline CDR1 and CDR2: MNHEY and SVGEGT. CDR3 length: 14 amino acids.

The sequenced sample consisted of CD4+ T cells from PBMCs. V gene TRBV6-2 or TRBV6-3 combines with J gene TRBJ1-5; D not certain. This TCR derives from a human donor in good health. For the CDR3, the DNA is TGTGCCAGCAGTTCCCTGGACGGGTTTCGACCCCAGCATTTT. Its protein is CASSSLDGFRPQHF.